One T cell receptor (beta chain) is described in this entry. Its specific antigen is unknown. Per-nucleotide qualities are absent, and no much larger clonotype sits a single base away. These data come from a study of T cell responses to AZD1222 COVID-19 vaccine (dated by TCRdb to the early 2020s). Background on the whole study: A total of 233 trial participants underwent TCR sequencing, of whom under 220 had received two doses of AZD1222 and approximately 25 had received two doses of the MenACWY control vaccine. Trial participants were enrolled into age subgroups of 18-55, 56-69 and 70-plus years, which contained roughly 140, 27 and 60 TCR-sequenced participants, respectively. Beyond this particular receptor, the publication reports: The whole spike protein was spanned by vaccine-associated CD4 TCRs, and dominant responses were seen in regions 160-218 and 743-854. Reportedly, almost half of the unique spike-specific TCRs recognized epitopes lying outside the regions that are mutated in the B.1.351 and B.1.1.7 variants. Participants were mostly white British, with more females than males. The authors suggested clonal diversity may have been underestimated. Because no day 14 peak-response samples were available, repertoires were characterized only after the peak T cell response. In the small 56-69-year group, the increase in depth fell short of significance, most likely because of low power. A significant rise in spike-specific TCR breadth and depth was observed after two AZD1222 doses relative to day 0 and relative to MenACWY recipients. Only a handful of AZD1222 recipients were SARS-CoV-2 seropositive at baseline, limiting conclusions about previously exposed vaccinees.

The CDR3 regions of human TCRbeta chains were analyzed by immunosequencing. Per the authors' processing: Repertoire TCRs were checked for matches against a reference library of SARS-CoV-2-specific TCRs that had been generated using the MIRA antigen-specificity platform. Breadth was defined as the fraction of unique TCRs that were SARS-CoV-2-associated, and depth was defined as the fraction of total T cells that were SARS-CoV-2-associated. Using the MIRA data, each spike-specific TCR was mapped to the spike region that the TCR reacts to and placed in a CD4 or CD8 class. Log10-transformed breadth and depth values were compared by one-way ANOVA with Sidak's multiple comparisons tests. This immuneACCESS table, as held by TCRdb, lists in-frame sequences with V and J called but not all clones. Of the missing ones, under half trace to an unresolved V gene in checked studies; the others have no known cause. That table gives V, J and clone size, and the DNA gave D and trimming. The sample includes some 190,000 clones, with about nine tenths observed a single time. The ten top clones hold around 2% of the sample.

Relative to germline, V is 5 bases shorter and J is 4 bases shorter, with 14 bases between their ends. In the germline V gene (reference sequence), CDR1 corresponds to GTSNPN and CDR2 to SVGIG. The CDR3 runs 13 amino acids, cysteine and phenylalanine included. This entry keeps only the CDR3 DNA: 39 bases, framed from base 1. What this sample's time point label stands for: about 28 days (+/-7) after the second vaccine dose. AZD1222 recipients with second doses at about 4 weeks or about 12 weeks were pooled, because spike-specific TCR depth and breadth did not differ between schedules. Vaccinee samples were obtained from the UK trials COV001 and COV002, which included a single-blind randomized controlled phase 2/3 trial of AZD1222 (ChAdOx1 nCoV-19) in healthy adults. For TCRbeta chain sequencing, PBMC samples were collected from trial participants at day 0 and at day 28 after the second dose.

This TCR was recovered from an adult who received the AZD1222 COVID-19 vaccine. Rearrangement joined TRBV30 to TRBJ1-1, with the identity of the D gene unclear. Source: peripheral blood, taken 28 days after the second AZD1222 dose. The DNA reads TGTGCCTGGGACCCGACGCTTGGCACTGAAGCTTTCTTT. The translation is CAWDPTLGTEAFF.